A single sample is the source of the 13 T cell receptor beta chains below, sequenced in a study of T cell changes during pregnancy in multiple sclerosis. Produced via immunoSEQ multiplex PCR; TCRdb's table is partial and in-frame only. The table lists tens of thousands of clones, 70% to 90% of them singletons. Sequencing used peripheral blood, obtained before pregnancy. All receptors come from a female donor with multiple sclerosis, enrolled in a pregnancy study.

The chain is built from TRBV5-6 and TRBJ2-3, with 12 bases aligning to TRBD2. Germline CDR1 reads SGHDT; CDR2 reads YYEEEE. This CDR3 is 17 amino acids long. The V gene end was trimmed by 2 bases and the J gene end by 4 bases; junction bases not matched to a gene: 8. The CDR3: CASSFSGLAGIADTQYF. The CDR3 region has the DNA TGTGCCAGCAGCTTCTCAGGACTAGCGGGAATCGCAGATACGCAGTATTTT. The variable domain in full, completed from reference TRBV5-6 and TRBJ2-3, reads DAGVTQSPTHLIKTRGQQVTLRCSPKSGHDTVSWYQQALGQGPQFIFQYYEEEERQRGNFPDRFSGHQFPNYSSELNVNALLLGDSALYLCASSFSGLAGIADTQYFGPGTRLTVL.

The CDR3 protein is CASSLKKLPLDEQFF. The CDR3 coding sequence is TGTGCCAGCAGCTTAAAGAAGCTCCCCTTAGATGAGCAGTTCTTC. The chain couples TRBV7-9 to TRBJ2-1; no firm D call. With 2 bases removed from V and 8 bases from J, the gap between germline ends came to 16 bases. The CDR3 extends over 15 amino acids. Per the germline V gene, CDR1 is SEHNR and CDR2 is FQNEAQ (reference sequence).

The chain combines TRBV7-9 with TRBJ2-7; 7 positions match TRBD1. The J segment lost 2 bases and the V segment lost 5 bases, leaving 9 bases of the junction unmatched. The CDR3 contains 15 residues. The germline gives CDR1 SEHNR, CDR2 FQNEAQ (reference sequence). CDR3 coding DNA: TGTGCCAGCAGCGTACCCGGGACAGCCACCTACGAGCAGTACTTC. This gives the protein CASSVPGTATYEQYF.

This chain joins TRBV7-2 and TRBJ2-1; D may be TRBD1 (6 bases). The V end was cut by 3 bases, the J end by 7 bases, with 13 bases between. Germline lookup yields CDR1 SGHTA and CDR2 FQGNSA. This CDR3 is 14 amino acids long. CDR3 bases: TGTGCCAGCAGCTTGAGGCAGGGGAATAATGAGCAGTTCTTC. It specifies CASSLRQGNNEQFF.

This clone was observed at least ten times. The V call is TRBV4-2, the J call TRBJ1-4; D gene unclear. Trimming removed 0 bases at V and 7 bases at J, with 9 bases between. CDR1 is LGHNA, CDR2 YNFKEQ, per germline. There are 14 residues in the CDR3. The CDR3 DNA follows: TGTGCCAGCAGCCAAGACCGGAAGCGTGAAAAACTGTTTTTT. It yields the protein CASSQDRKREKLFF.

The V gene is TRBV6-5, the J gene TRBJ2-7, with a tentative D call TRBD2 (6 bases). This CDR3 contains 14 residues. CDR1 MNHEY and CDR2 SVGAGI come from the germline V gene. With 5 bases removed from V and 5 bases from J, the gap between germline ends came to 16 bases. CDR3: CASSPGTGSDEQYF. In DNA, the CDR3 is TGTGCCAGCAGTCCCGGGACTGGGTCGGACGAGCAGTACTTC.

The chain carries TRBV5-1 and TRBJ1-2, with D tentatively TRBD1 (5 bases). Trimming took 2 bases from V and 8 from J, leaving 10 bases between them. CDR3 length: 12 amino acids. Per germline, CDR1 SGHRS and CDR2 YFSETQ. The CDR3 loop reads CASSFSREGYTF. CDR3 DNA sequence: TGCGCCAGCAGCTTCAGCAGGGAAGGCTACACCTTC. Full variable domain (remainder filled in from reference TRBV5-1 and TRBJ1-2): KAGVTQTPRYLIKTRGQQVTLSCSPISGHRSVSWYQQTPGQGLQFLFEYFSETQRNKGNFPGRFSGRQFSNSRSEMNVSTLELGDSALYLCASSFSREGYTFGSGTRLTVV.

The chain is built from TRBV5-6 and TRBJ1-2; maybe TRBD1 (6 bases). The V end was cut by 1 base, the J end by 3 bases, with 13 bases between. From germline, CDR1 is SGHDT and CDR2 YYEEEE. The length of the CDR3 is 15 residues. The CDR3 reads CASSLWATGDYGYTF. CDR3 DNA sequence: TGTGCCAGCAGCTTGTGGGCGACAGGCGACTATGGCTACACCTTC.

V is TRBV10-3 and J is TRBJ2-5; the D gene is possibly TRBD1 (6 bases). With 0 bases removed from V and 0 bases from J, the gap between germline ends came to 8 bases. Germline V gene lookup returns CDR1 ENHRY and CDR2 SYGVKD. The CDR3 length is 15 residues. The CDR3 reads CAISESTGNQETQYF. The CDR3 bases are TGTGCCATCAGTGAGTCGACAGGAAACCAAGAGACCCAGTACTTC.

This chain uses TRBV2 with TRBJ2-7, with D maybe TRBD2 (5 bases). Trimming stripped 1 base from V and 3 bases from J, with 10 bases between. Germline-derived CDR1 and CDR2 are SNHLY and FYNNEI. This CDR3 contains 14 residues. CDR3 nucleotide sequence: TGTGCCAGCAGTGAAGGGTGGACTCACTACGAGCAGTACTTC. This gives the protein CASSEGWTHYEQYF.

The chain combines TRBV5-4 with TRBJ1-1; the D gene is possibly TRBD1 (5 bases). Germline lookup yields CDR1 SGHNT and CDR2 YYREEE (reference sequence). The CDR3 extends over 14 amino acids. V lost 4 bases, J lost 0 bases, and 10 bases lay in between. This chain's CDR3 is CASSLDNMNTEAFF. The CDR3 coding sequence is TGTGCCAGCAGCCTGGACAACATGAACACTGAAGCTTTCTTT.

This sequence joins TRBV30 and TRBJ1-4, with D unresolved. The CDR3 runs 13 residues. The germline gives CDR1 GTSNPN, CDR2 SVGIG (reference sequence). V was pared by 1 base and J by 3 bases, with 6 bases between. DNA for the CDR3: TGTGCCTGGAGTGGAGGGCCTAATGAAAAACTGTTTTTT. This codes for CAWSGGPNEKLFF. The variable domain in full, with the rest retrieved from reference TRBV30 and TRBJ1-4, is SQTIHQWPATLVQPVGSPLSLECTVEGTSNPNLYWYRQAAGRGLQLLFYSVGIGQISSEVPQNLSASRPQDRQFILSSKKLLLSDSGFYLCAWSGGPNEKLFFGSGTQLSVL.

This rearrangement joins TRBV30 to TRBJ2-5, with D possibly matching TRBD1 (5 bases). This CDR3 comprises 14 residues. Germline lookup yields CDR1 GTSNPN and CDR2 SVGIG (reference sequence). V lost 1 base and J lost 2, with 11 bases in between. The CDR3 DNA reads as TGTGCCTGGAGTGAGGGGCAGAAACAAGAGACCCAGTACTTC. Residues: CAWSEGQKQETQYF. Full variable domain (missing parts from reference TRBV30 and TRBJ2-5): SQTIHQWPATLVQPVGSPLSLECTVEGTSNPNLYWYRQAAGRGLQLLFYSVGIGQISSEVPQNLSASRPQDRQFILSSKKLLLSDSGFYLCAWSEGQKQETQYFGPGTRLLVL.